The 27 T cell receptor beta chains below all came from one sample that was sequenced in a study of response to subunit inactivated influenza vaccine. TCRdb reanalysed the RT-PCR reads using MiXCR and keeps one entry per CDR3 protein. This sample yields some 480,000 distinct CDR3 sequences, of which approximately 10% are seen a single time; about an eighth belongs to the top ten. Here the sequenced sample was PBMCs from blood, taken roughly 48 days after vaccination. The receptors derive from a man between 50 and 59 years old who received an inactivated influenza vaccine.

This clonotype was detected a few times. The chain recombines TRBV20-1 with TRBJ1-5; 9 bases align to TRBD1. V trimming: 3 bases; J trimming: 9 bases; junction bases outside the gene matches: 9. Germline V CDR1 and CDR2: DFQATT, SNEGSKA (reference sequence). The CDR3 extends over 14 amino acids. The CDR3 DNA reads TGCAGTGCTAGGTCCCGGGACAGGGCCTCGCCCCAGCATTTT. As protein: CSARSRDRASPQHF.

This clonotype was picked up a small number of times. The chain couples TRBV11-2 to TRBJ2-4; 11 positions match TRBD2. J was trimmed by 0 bases and V by 0 bases; bases with no gene match: 4. Germline V lookup: CDR1 SGHAT, CDR2 FQNNGV. This CDR3 has 18 amino acids. The CDR3 loop is CASSLDLAGGRAKNIQYF. For the CDR3, the DNA is TGTGCCAGCAGCTTAGACCTAGCGGGAGGACGAGCCAAAAACATTCAGTACTTC.

This clonotype was counted many times. V and J are TRBV10-3 and TRBJ2-5, with D perhaps TRBD1 (5 bases). CDR1 is ENHRY, CDR2 SYGVKD, per germline. The CDR3 sequence is 15 residues long. Trimming shortened V by 4 bases and J by 5 bases, and 17 bases separated the two germline ends. The CDR3 DNA follows: TGTGCCATCAGTGCGTCAGGGTCCCTCCATGAGACCCAGTACTTC. Protein: CAISASGSLHETQYF.

Ten or more counts support this clonotype. The chain recombines TRBV10-1 with TRBJ2-3; 9 bases match TRBD2. The germline V gene encodes CDR1 WNHNN and CDR2 SYGVQD (reference sequence). This CDR3 spans 15 amino acids. After removal of 0 bases from V and 6 bases from J, the junction contained 4 bases not matched to a gene. CDR3 in DNA: TGCGCCAGCAGTGAGTCGGTGCTAGCGGGGGATACGCAGTATTTT. It yields the protein CASSESVLAGDTQYF.

This clonotype came up many times. The chain recombines TRBV12-3 or TRBV12-4 with TRBJ1-1, with D hard to call. The CDR3 is 11 amino acids. V gave up 5 bases and J gave up 5 bases, with 6 bases separating them. This chain's CDR3 is CASSLRTEAFF. The CDR3 DNA reads TGTGCCAGCAGTCTTCGGACTGAAGCTTTCTTT.

This clonotype has only a few counts. This chain joins TRBV6-1 and TRBJ1-4; tentatively, D is TRBD1 (6 bases). V lost 6 bases and J lost 10, with 18 bases in between. CDR3 size: 14 residues. Germline-derived CDR1 and CDR2 are MNHNS and SASEGT. The CDR3 spells CASSTLSGGGKLFF. In DNA, the CDR3 is TGTGCCAGCAGCACCCTCTCCGGGGGCGGAAAACTGTTTTTT.

There are a few counts of this clonotype. The chain carries TRBV18 and TRBJ1-1; no clear D. The CDR3 is 15 amino acids. V was pared by 1 base and J by 0 bases, with 9 bases between. CDR1 and CDR2 (germline): KGHSH, LQKENI. CDR3: CASSPRVDMNTEAFF. The CDR3 nucleotides are TGTGCCAGCTCACCACGTGTAGACATGAACACTGAAGCTTTCTTT.

The V and J genes are TRBV10-3 and TRBJ2-5; tentatively, D is TRBD1 (5 bases). The CDR3 has 15 residues. CDR1 and CDR2 from the germline V gene are ENHRY and SYGVKD. V lost 6 bases to trimming and J lost 3 bases, with 17 bases between them. The CDR3 coding sequence is TGTGCCATCAGCCCCAAACTCGGACACAAAGAGACCCAGTACTTC. Translation: CAISPKLGHKETQYF.

This clonotype was picked up many times. The chain combines TRBV7-9 with TRBJ2-2; 10 bases are shared with TRBD1. Germline V lookup: CDR1 SEHNR, CDR2 FQNEAQ (reference sequence). CDR3 length: 15 residues. J gave up 4 bases and V 5 bases, and 4 bases lay outside the gene matches. The CDR3 sequence: CASSRDRGGTGELFF. The CDR3, as DNA: TGTGCCAGCAGCCGGGACAGGGGAGGCACCGGGGAGCTGTTTTTT.

This clonotype was observed many times. The gene calls are TRBV3-1 and TRBJ2-3, with D unclear. The CDR3 has 13 residues. Germline CDR1 LGHDT, CDR2 YNNKEL (reference sequence). The V end lost 2 bases, the J end lost 1 base, and 4 bases lay between the germline ends. CDR3 coding DNA: TGTGCCAGCAGCCAAAGGGGCACAGATACGCAGTATTTT. The encoded protein is CASSQRGTDTQYF.

This clonotype was detected only a few times. This sequence joins TRBV6-1 and TRBJ2-1; either TRBD1 or TRBD2 may fit D (5 bases each). Between the trimmed V and J ends, which lost 8 bases and 0 bases, there was a span of 11 bases. The CDR3 is 14 residues long. Germline loops: CDR1 MNHNS, CDR2 SASEGT. CDR3 bases: TGTGCCAGCGTCCGGGACGGCTCCTACAATGAGCAGTTCTTC. Residues: CASVRDGSYNEQFF.

This clonotype showed up many times. V and J are TRBV12-3 or TRBV12-4 and TRBJ2-5; unclear D gene. Between the trimmed V and J ends, which lost 3 bases and 4 bases, there was a span of 3 bases. The CDR3 is 11 residues long. The CDR3 sequence is CASSFGETQYF. CDR3 nucleotides: TGTGCCAGCAGTTTCGGAGAGACCCAGTACTTC.

This clonotype was detected many times. The chain recombines TRBV12-3 or TRBV12-4 with TRBJ2-1; D unresolved. The CDR3 has 14 residues. Deletions cut 2 bases from V and 11 bases from J, with 16 bases between. CDR3 amino acids: CASSLILPGRQQFF. Written as DNA, the CDR3 is TGTGCCAGCAGTTTAATTTTGCCAGGAAGACAGCAGTTCTTC.

This clonotype was seen a handful of times. The chain has TRBV4-1 and TRBJ1-2; 9 bases match TRBD1. The J segment lost 4 bases and the V segment lost 3 bases, leaving 6 bases of the junction unmatched. The CDR3 has 15 amino acids. Germline lookup yields CDR1 MGHRA and CDR2 YSYEKL. CDR3 DNA sequence: TGCGCCAGCAGCCACCCACTACAGGGGGCCTATGGCTACACCTTC. It encodes CASSHPLQGAYGYTF.

This clonotype was recorded a few times. This chain connects TRBV4-1 to TRBJ2-3; D ambiguous. The germline CDR1 and CDR2 sequences are MGHRA and YSYEKL. This CDR3 is built from 16 residues. V was trimmed by 4 bases and J by 2 bases, leaving 16 bases between them. CDR3 sequence reads: CASSPIGRRSTDTQYF. In DNA, the CDR3 is TGCGCCAGCAGCCCTATAGGGCGGCGCTCCACAGATACGCAGTATTTT.

V usage is TRBV20-1 and J usage is TRBJ1-1; 9 bases are a match to TRBD1. CDR3 size: 15 residues. V trimming: 5 bases; J trimming: 3 bases; junction bases outside the gene matches: 10. The germline V gene has CDR1 DFQATT and CDR2 SNEGSKA (reference sequence). DNA of the CDR3: TGCAGTGCTTACAATACAGGGGGCTCGTACACTGAAGCTTTCTTT. This gives the protein CSAYNTGGSYTEAFF.

CDR3 in amino acids: CASSTAGTGVRSPLHF. The CDR3 nucleotides read TGCGCCAGCAGCACGGCCGGGACAGGGGTTCGCTCACCCCTCCACTTT. This chain joins TRBV4-3 and TRBJ1-6, with 10 bases fitting TRBD1. V was clipped by 5 bases and J by 10 bases; unmatched bases: 11. Germline CDR1 is LGHNA and CDR2 is YSLEER. This CDR3 contains 16 residues.

The CDR3: CASSWGGREQYF. The CDR3 coding sequence is TGCGCCAGCAGCTGGGGGGGGCGAGAGCAGTACTTC. The chain uses TRBV5-1 and TRBJ2-7; a weak D match, TRBD2 (7 bases). With 3 bases removed from V and 7 bases from J, the gap between germline ends came to 11 bases. Germline-derived CDR1 and CDR2 are SGHRS and YFSETQ. The CDR3 has 12 amino acids.

This clonotype was detected a few times. CDR3 nucleotide sequence: TGCGCCAGCAGCCAAGGGGTAGCGGGAGGAGAGGAGACCCAGTACTTC. Encoded protein: CASSQGVAGGEETQYF. The rearrangement links TRBV4-3 to TRBJ2-5; 10 bases align to TRBD2. CDR3 length: 16 amino acids. Trimming cost V 1 base and J 5 bases; bases outside gene matches: 7. From germline, CDR1 is LGHNA and CDR2 YSLEER.

This clonotype was seen a few times. The V and J genes are TRBV7-9 and TRBJ2-7; D unclear. The length of the CDR3 is 16 residues. Trimming left V 2 bases short and J 3 bases short, with 17 bases between. Per the germline V gene, CDR1 is SEHNR and CDR2 is FQNEAQ (reference sequence). CDR3 amino acids: CASSLSHRHLNYEQYF. The CDR3 nucleotides are TGTGCCAGCAGCTTAAGCCATCGACACCTGAACTACGAGCAGTACTTC.

This clonotype came up a few times. This chain uses TRBV10-3 with TRBJ2-7; possibly TRBD2 for D (6 bases). V gave up 0 bases and J gave up 3 bases, with 6 bases separating them. The CDR3 loop spans 13 amino acids. In germline, CDR1 is ENHRY, CDR2 SYGVKD. The CDR3 loop is CAISESGGYEQYF. DNA of the CDR3: TGTGCCATCAGTGAGTCCGGGGGCTACGAGCAGTACTTC.

This clonotype was counted ten times or more. The J gene is TRBJ2-5, the V gene TRBV4-2; D remains ambiguous. Germline V lookup: CDR1 LGHNA, CDR2 YNFKEQ. Trimming left V 0 bases short and J 0 bases short, with 5 bases between. CDR3 length equals 14 residues. The CDR3 region has the DNA TGTGCCAGCAGCCAAGATTTGTACCAAGAGACCCAGTACTTC. This encodes CASSQDLYQETQYF.

The chain links TRBV20-1 to TRBJ2-1; perhaps TRBD2 as D (6 bases). Germline V gene lookup returns CDR1 DFQATT and CDR2 SNEGSKA (reference sequence). The CDR3 consists of 14 residues. V was shortened by 1 base and J by 9 bases, with 16 bases between the two germline ends. CDR3 residues: CSARVGGNIGEQFF. The CDR3 DNA follows: TGCAGTGCTAGAGTTGGCGGGAACATAGGTGAGCAGTTCTTC.

This clonotype was counted ten times or more. The chain carries TRBV4-1 and TRBJ2-3, with TRBD2 matching 11 bases. This CDR3 is built from 16 residues. Germline CDR1 MGHRA, CDR2 YSYEKL. V lost 3 bases to trimming and J lost 2 bases; unmatched junction nucleotides: 4. The CDR3 nucleotides read TGCGCCAGCAGCCATGCTAGCGGGGGGATCACAGATACGCAGTATTTT. Encoded protein: CASSHASGGITDTQYF.

This clonotype occurred a few times. The chain is built from TRBV7-9 and TRBJ2-1; 11 bases match TRBD2. J gave up 8 bases and V 1 base, and 4 bases lay outside the gene matches. Germline CDR1 SEHNR, CDR2 FQNEAQ (reference sequence). This CDR3 has 15 amino acids. CDR3 protein: CASSLVTSGAHEQFF. The CDR3 DNA sequence: TGTGCCAGCAGCTTAGTGACTAGCGGGGCCCATGAGCAGTTCTTC.

This clonotype was seen a few times. V usage is TRBV28 and J usage is TRBJ2-7, with TRBD1 matching 8 bases. CDR1 is MDHEN, CDR2 SYDVKM, per germline. With V trimmed by 4 bases and J by 2 bases, 4 bases remained unmatched. There are 14 residues in the CDR3. CDR3 in amino acids: CASSWTGPTYEQYF. CDR3 nucleotide sequence: TGTGCCAGCAGTTGGACAGGGCCGACCTACGAGCAGTACTTC.

The V gene is TRBV7-2, the J gene TRBJ2-5; perhaps TRBD1 as D (5 bases). V was pared by 5 bases and J by 3 bases, with 10 bases between. Germline assignment: CDR1 SGHTA and CDR2 FQGNSA. The CDR3 is 13 amino acids. The CDR3 DNA reads as TGTGCCAGCAGCCGTGGCAGGGAAGAGACCCAGTACTTC. Its translation is CASSRGREETQYF.